Each of the 17 T cell receptor beta chains below was sequenced from the same sample in a study of blood T cell repertoires in COVID-19. The repertoire was sequenced with immunoSEQ multiplex PCR; TCRdb's copy has only in-frame clones and lacks some. The sample holds 250,000 or so clones, over 80% seen once. Material for sequencing was PBMCs or T cells enriched from blood (not recorded which). These receptor sequences come from a middle-aged woman who had been exposed to COVID-19.

This clone was seen just once. The chain recombines TRBV19 with TRBJ2-2, with 11 bases that match TRBD1. This CDR3 comprises 15 residues. Germline loops: CDR1 LNHDA, CDR2 SQIVND (reference sequence). The V segment lost 6 bases and the J segment 4 bases; nucleotides outside the gene matches: 4. The CDR3 region is CASSAGTGGTGELFF. DNA for the CDR3: TGTGCCAGTAGCGCTGGGACAGGGGGCACCGGGGAGCTGTTTTTT.

The rearrangement uses TRBV30 and TRBJ1-4, with a weak D call TRBD1 (5 bases). The CDR3 is 13 amino acids. Trimming took off 4 bases at V and 4 bases at J, with 10 bases between the two ends. Germline lookup yields CDR1 GTSNPN and CDR2 SVGIG (reference sequence). This chain's CDR3 is CAWTDRINEKLFF. The CDR3, as DNA: TGTGCCTGGACCGACAGAATTAATGAAAAACTGTTTTTT.

This rearrangement joins TRBV4-2 to TRBJ1-6; D is possibly TRBD1 (6 bases). From germline, CDR1 is LGHNA and CDR2 YNFKEQ. The CDR3 sequence is 17 residues long. V was trimmed by 0 bases and J by 6 bases, leaving 15 bases between them. The CDR3 region has the DNA TGTGCCAGCAGCCAAGATTCGCCAGGGGCGGGTAATTCACCCCTCCACTTT. It translates to CASSQDSPGAGNSPLHF.

The chain employs TRBV10-3 and TRBJ1-5; D remains unclear. The V end lost 3 bases, the J end lost 9 bases, and 18 bases lay between the germline ends. This CDR3 spans 15 amino acids. CDR1 and CDR2 (germline): ENHRY, SYGVKD. The CDR3 here is CAISDTSILGVPQHF. CDR3 DNA sequence: TGTGCCATCAGTGATACATCCATACTAGGTGTGCCCCAGCATTTT.

The chain has TRBV7-2 and TRBJ1-1, with 7 positions matching TRBD1. V lost 0 bases and J lost 13; bases outside the gene matches: 5. The germline V gene has CDR1 SGHTA and CDR2 FQGNSA. The CDR3 length is 12 residues. CDR3 in amino acids: CASSLAPGQNFF. CDR3 in DNA: TGTGCCAGCAGCTTAGCACCGGGACAGAATTTCTTT.

This clone was recorded only once. The rearrangement joins TRBV6-2 or TRBV6-3 to TRBJ1-2, with D hard to call. In germline, CDR1 is MNHEY, CDR2 SVGEGT. This CDR3 is built from 13 residues. V was cut by 5 bases and J by 4 bases, with 11 bases left in between. The CDR3 protein is CASSGGRSYGYTF. As DNA, the CDR3 is TGTGCCAGCAGTGGAGGACGAAGCTATGGCTACACCTTC.

V and J are TRBV5-5 and TRBJ2-3; a possible D gene is TRBD2 (6 bases). The germline gives CDR1 SGHKS, CDR2 YYEKEE (reference sequence). The CDR3 extends over 16 amino acids. Trimming stripped 4 bases from V and 1 base from J, with 16 bases between. CDR3: CASSRVRGRGTDTQYF. As DNA, the CDR3 is TGTGCCAGCAGCCGGGTGCGGGGAAGAGGCACAGATACGCAGTATTTT. Variable domain in full (rest from reference TRBV5-5 and TRBJ2-3): DAGVTQSPTHLIKTRGQQVTLRCSPISGHKSVSWYQQVLGQGPQFIFQYYEKEERGRGNFPDRFSARQFPNYSSELNVNALLLGDSALYLCASSRVRGRGTDTQYFGPGTRLTVL.

The CDR3: CASSQDLASTGELFF. The CDR3 nucleotides are TGTGCCAGCAGCCAAGACCTAGCGTCCACCGGGGAGCTGTTTTTT. The rearrangement uses TRBV4-2 and TRBJ2-2, with D possibly being TRBD2 (6 bases). V dropped 0 bases and J dropped 4 bases, with 9 bases sitting between them. Per germline, CDR1 LGHNA and CDR2 YNFKEQ. This CDR3 comprises 15 residues.

The chain recombines TRBV6-4 with TRBJ2-1; a weak D match, TRBD1 (5 bases). V lost 4 bases and J 4 bases, leaving 11 bases between the germline ends. The V gene's germline CDR1 is MRHNA and CDR2 SNTAGT. The CDR3 spans 14 residues. CDR3 coding DNA: TGTGCCAGCAGTGCTGGAGACAGTTACAATGAGCAGTTCTTC. It is translated as CASSAGDSYNEQFF.

The rearrangement joins TRBV14 to TRBJ2-4, with 7 bases that match TRBD2. CDR1 is SGHDN, CDR2 FVKESK, per germline. Unmatched junction bases numbered 4, after V lost 1 base and J lost 4 bases. This CDR3 has 15 amino acids. CDR3 loop: CASSQVGGVKNIQYF. Here the CDR3 DNA reads TGTGCCAGCAGCCAAGTTGGGGGGGTGAAAAACATTCAGTACTTC.

This chain uses TRBV19 with TRBJ1-1, with TRBD1 matching over 8 bases. Germline V CDR1 and CDR2: LNHDA, SQIVND (reference sequence). The CDR3 has 15 residues. V shed 5 bases and J 8 bases; nucleotides not matched to a gene: 13. The CDR3 DNA reads as TGTGCCAGTAGTTCAATCAGGGGGCCCTCTTTCGAAGCTTTCTTT. Translation: CASSSIRGPSFEAFF.

The rearrangement uses TRBV6-1 and TRBJ1-2; D is ambiguous. The CDR3 is made up of 13 amino acids. CDR1 MNHNS and CDR2 SASEGT come from the germline V gene. The V gene lost 3 bases and the J gene lost 5 bases, with 10 bases spanning the gap. The CDR3 protein is CASSDPDTYGYTF. In nucleotides, the CDR3 is TGTGCCAGCAGTGATCCCGACACTTATGGCTACACCTTC.

The J gene is TRBJ1-1, the V gene TRBV7-3; 7 nucleotides match TRBD1. The J segment lost 3 bases and the V segment lost 4 bases, leaving 5 bases of the junction unmatched. The CDR3 covers 14 residues. Germline-derived CDR1 and CDR2 are SGHTA and FQGTGA. CDR3: CASSYNTGDTEAFF. Written as DNA, the CDR3 is TGTGCCAGCAGCTATAACACAGGGGACACTGAAGCTTTCTTT.

The chain employs TRBV27 and TRBJ2-5; 8 nucleotides align to TRBD1. The germline gives CDR1 MNHEY, CDR2 SMNVEV (reference sequence). The length of the CDR3 is 15 residues. V dropped 3 bases and J dropped 4; count of bases not matched to a gene: 7. The CDR3 DNA is TGTGCCAGCAGTTTCCAGGACAGGGTGACAGAGACCCAGTACTTC. Translation: CASSFQDRVTETQYF.

V is TRBV28 and J is TRBJ1-2; 7 nucleotides match TRBD1. The junction had 9 bases not matched to a gene; V was cut back by 7 bases and J by 4 bases. CDR3 size: 14 residues. Germline CDR1 and CDR2: MDHEN and SYDVKM. Here the CDR3 reads CASTLGQRAYGYTF. DNA of the CDR3: TGTGCCAGCACCCTGGGACAGCGGGCCTATGGCTACACCTTC.

The rearrangement uses TRBV7-6 and TRBJ2-3; 16 bases agree with TRBD2. The CDR3 is made up of 16 amino acids. Germline V CDR1 and CDR2: SGHVS, FNYEAQ. V lost 5 bases, J lost 6 bases, and 5 bases stayed unmatched. CDR3 protein: CASSPGTSGGVDTQYF. For the CDR3, the DNA is TGTGCCAGCAGCCCCGGGACTAGCGGGGGGGTTGATACGCAGTATTTT.

V and J are TRBV24-1 and TRBJ2-1, with no clear D. V lost 1 base and J lost 5, with 5 bases in between. Germline-derived CDR1 and CDR2 are KGHDR and SFDVKD. CDR3 length: 13 amino acids. CDR3 residues: CATSDLAHNEQFF. CDR3 bases: TGTGCCACCAGTGATTTAGCCCACAATGAGCAGTTCTTC.